Below, one TCR beta chain is given with its context. Its antigen is currently unknown. This sample is part of a study of cytomegalovirus exposure and HLA in healthy donors. Study-wide context: HLA-typed donors were the source of approximately 86 million unique TCRs held in an early data release.

The PCR contained 60 Vbeta and 13 Jbeta primers. Repertoires were generated with immunoSEQ multiplex PCR, while TCRdb's copy carries only in-frame clones and drops some. The data contain around 150,000 clones, around 80% of them singletons. Study conclusions and caveats: Confirmation in vitro established that a few CMV-associated chains were specific for CMV antigens. A later examination showed that TCR association rates differed by HLA locus, with DRB1 most and HLA-C fewest. No immune exposure information besides CMV serostatus was available.

CDR1 and CDR2 from the germline V gene are SNHLY and FYNNEI. Unmatched junction bases numbered 5, after V lost 4 bases and J lost 1 base. CDR3 size: 15 residues. Sequenced input: PBMCs. V and J are TRBV2 and TRBJ1-1; 8 nucleotides agree with TRBD1. The source of this sequence is a male donor in good health and CMV-seropositive. CDR3 region: CASSVRQGTNTEAFF. CDR3 in DNA: TGTGCCAGCAGTGTTCGACAGGGGACGAACACTGAAGCTTTCTTT.